What follows is one TCR beta chain and its context. Its antigen remains unknown. This entry comes from a study of T cells after yellow fever vaccination. Overall study results and limits: Post-booster samples contained most primary-vaccination clones (around 96% CD4, about 90% CD8).

Germline V gene sequence: CDR1 MNHEY, CDR2 SVGAGI. The CDR3 loop spans 14 amino acids. Losses at the gene ends were 5 bases for V and 1 base for J; bases not matched to a gene: 4. TCRdb fed the 5' RACE reads into MiXCR, producing one record per CDR3 protein. The table lists about 320,000 distinct CDR3 sequences, approximately 11% of them singletons. The rearrangement joins TRBV6-5 to TRBJ2-7, with 8 bases that match TRBD1. This TCR derives from a man aged 18 to 30 who received the YFV17D yellow fever vaccine. Material: CD4+ T cells sorted from PBMCs, obtained 45 days after the yellow fever booster vaccination. The CDR3 nucleotides read TGTGCCAGCAGTCGGACAGGGAAATCCTACGAGCAGTACGTC. It specifies CASSRTGKSYEQYV.